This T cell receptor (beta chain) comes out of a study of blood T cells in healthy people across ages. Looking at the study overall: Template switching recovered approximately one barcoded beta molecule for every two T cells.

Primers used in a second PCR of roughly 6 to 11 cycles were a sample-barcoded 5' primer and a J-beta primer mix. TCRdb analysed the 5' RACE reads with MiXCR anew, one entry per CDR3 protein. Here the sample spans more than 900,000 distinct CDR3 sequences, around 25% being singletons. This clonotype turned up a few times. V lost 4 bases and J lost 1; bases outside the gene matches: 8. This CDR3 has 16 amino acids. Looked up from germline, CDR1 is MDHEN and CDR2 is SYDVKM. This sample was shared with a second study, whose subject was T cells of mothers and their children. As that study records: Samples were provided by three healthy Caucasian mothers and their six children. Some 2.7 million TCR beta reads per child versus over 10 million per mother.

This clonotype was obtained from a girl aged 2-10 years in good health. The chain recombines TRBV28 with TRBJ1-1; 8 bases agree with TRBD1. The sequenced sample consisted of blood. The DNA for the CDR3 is TGTGCCAGCAGTTCTGGACAGGGATTAGGGAACACTGAAGCTTTCTTT. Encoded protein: CASSSGQGLGNTEAFF.